What follows are 17 T cell receptor beta chains derived from one specimen sequenced in a study of blood T cell repertoires in COVID-19. The method was immunoSEQ multiplex PCR; TCRdb's version includes in-frame clones alone and lacks a portion of them. In the table there are around 270,000 clones, roughly four fifths of which are singletons. Sequencing was carried out using peripheral blood. The receptor set was obtained from a person aged 70 to 79 with COVID-19, enrolled during active disease.

J is TRBJ2-3 and V is TRBV6-6; 7 nucleotides align to TRBD1. The trim removed 5 bases at V and 6 bases at J, leaving 5 bases unmatched. The CDR3 consists of 13 residues. Per the germline V gene, CDR1 is MNHNY and CDR2 is SVGAGI (reference sequence). Written as DNA, the CDR3 is TGTGCCAGCAGTCACAGGGGCCCGGATACGCAGTATTTT. Its protein is CASSHRGPDTQYF.

The genes are TRBV11-1 and TRBJ2-7; the D gene is possibly TRBD1 (6 bases). The CDR3 runs to 14 residues. Per the germline V gene, CDR1 is SGHAT and CDR2 is FQDESV (reference sequence). V dropped 3 bases and J dropped 3 bases, with 12 bases sitting between them. The CDR3 DNA reads TGTGCCAGCAGCTTGAGCCGACAGGTCTACGAGCAGTACTTC. Translation: CASSLSRQVYEQYF.

This chain joins TRBV28 and TRBJ1-1; D perhaps matches TRBD1 (5 bases). Deletions cut 6 bases from V and 0 bases from J, with 14 bases between. Germline CDR1 MDHEN, CDR2 SYDVKM. CDR3 length: 15 amino acids. CDR3 region: CASRQVLGLNTEAFF. DNA of the CDR3: TGTGCCAGCAGACAAGTACTGGGGCTGAACACTGAAGCTTTCTTT. Drawing the rest from reference TRBV28 and TRBJ1-1, the complete variable domain is DVKVTQSSRYLVKRTGEKVFLECVQDMDHENMFWYRQDPGLGLRLIYFSYDVKMKEKGDIPEGYSVSREKKERFSLILESASTNQTSMYLCASRQVLGLNTEAFFGQGTRLTVV.

The J gene is TRBJ2-3, the V gene TRBV10-3; 9 bases match TRBD2. This CDR3 has 15 amino acids. The J segment lost 3 bases and the V segment lost 3 bases, leaving 4 bases of the junction unmatched. Germline CDR1 and CDR2: ENHRY and SYGVKD. The CDR3 DNA follows: TGTGCCATCAGTGAACGCGGGGGGGTTACAGATACGCAGTATTTT. Translating gives CAISERGGVTDTQYF.

This clone was observed a handful of times. The rearrangement joins TRBV6-5 to TRBJ2-7, with 9 bases fitting TRBD1. CDR3 size: 15 residues. V lost 6 bases and J lost 5; bases outside the gene matches: 11. Germline CDR1 reads MNHEY; CDR2 reads SVGAGI. The CDR3 here is CASRRLGTGPHEQYF. The CDR3 bases are TGTGCCAGCAGACGGCTCGGGACAGGGCCCCACGAGCAGTACTTC.

The chain has TRBV14 and TRBJ2-1, with D hard to call. The CDR3 has 16 amino acids. Trimming removed 0 bases at V and 2 bases at J, with 11 bases between. Germline V lookup: CDR1 SGHDN, CDR2 FVKESK. As DNA, the CDR3 is TGTGCCAGCAGCCAAGAGGCCAGGTTTGCCTACAATGAGCAGTTCTTC. Amino acid sequence: CASSQEARFAYNEQFF.

The rearrangement uses TRBV5-8 and TRBJ1-1, with D perhaps matching TRBD1 (5 bases). This CDR3 region has 13 residues. Between the trimmed V and J ends, which lost 3 bases and 4 bases, there was a span of 10 bases. Germline V CDR1 and CDR2: SGHTS, YDEGEE. CDR3 region: CASSSWGGTEAFF. DNA of the CDR3: TGTGCCAGCAGCTCGTGGGGGGGCACTGAAGCTTTCTTT.

The chain uses TRBV10-3 and TRBJ2-5; 9 bases agree with TRBD2. CDR3 length: 13 amino acids. Germline loops: CDR1 ENHRY, CDR2 SYGVKD. V shed 10 bases, J shed 5 bases, and the junction held 8 bases outside the gene matches. DNA of the CDR3: TGTGCCACCAGGTTAGCGGGAGATGAGACCCAGTACTTC. Translating gives CATRLAGDETQYF.

This chain uses TRBV6-2 or TRBV6-3 with TRBJ2-2; D is perhaps TRBD2 (5 bases). The V end lost 5 bases, the J end lost 6 bases, and 19 bases lay between the germline ends. Looked up from germline, CDR1 is MNHEY and CDR2 is SVGEGT. CDR3 length equals 16 residues. CDR3 amino acids: CASSLITGLAPGELFF. The CDR3 DNA reads as TGTGCCAGCAGTCTCATCACCGGACTGGCCCCCGGGGAGCTGTTTTTT.

The rearrangement links TRBV7-6 to TRBJ2-3; TRBD2 agrees at 15 bases. CDR1 is SGHVS, CDR2 FNYEAQ, per germline. V lost 4 bases, J lost 5 bases, and 4 bases stayed unmatched. The CDR3 consists of 16 residues. CDR3 in DNA: TGTGCCAGCAGCTCCGGGACTAGCGGGGGGTTAGATACGCAGTATTTT. Encoded protein: CASSSGTSGGLDTQYF.

The rearrangement links TRBV28 to TRBJ2-5; D is possibly TRBD2 (6 bases). Germline V gene data show CDR1 as MDHEN and CDR2 as SYDVKM. V was cut by 6 bases and J by 4 bases, with 15 bases left in between. The CDR3 is 14 amino acids. Written as DNA, the CDR3 is TGTGCCAGCAGCCGTGTCAGGAGGGGAGAGACCCAGTACTTC. Residues: CASSRVRRGETQYF.

In DNA, the CDR3 is TGCGCCAGAAAACGGGACAGGCACTATGGCTACACCTTC. Its protein product is CARKRDRHYGYTF. The V call is TRBV10-1, the J call TRBJ1-2; TRBD1 agrees at 8 bases. Trimming took 9 bases from V and 3 from J; bases not matched to a gene: 6. CDR1 is WNHNN, CDR2 SYGVQD, per germline (reference sequence). The CDR3 totals 13 residues.

The V call is TRBV9, the J call TRBJ1-1, with D perhaps matching TRBD1 (5 bases). V was shortened by 0 bases and J by 1 base, with 10 bases between the two germline ends. Germline CDR1 reads SGDLS; CDR2 reads YYNGEE. The CDR3 has 15 amino acids. CDR3 nucleotide sequence: TGTGCCAGCAGCGTAGCGGCAGGGCAGAACACTGAAGCTTTCTTT. The encoded protein is CASSVAAGQNTEAFF.

This clone was seen only once. The chain combines TRBV7-6 with TRBJ2-1, with 8 bases lining up with TRBD1. The V segment lost 1 base and the J segment 10 bases; nucleotides outside the gene matches: 12. CDR1 and CDR2 (germline): SGHVS, FNYEAQ. The CDR3 extends over 16 amino acids. The CDR3 region has the DNA TGTGCCAGCAGCTTAGTGCTTGGACAGGGCCTTTACGAGCAGTTCTTC. It yields the protein CASSLVLGQGLYEQFF.

The chain couples TRBV5-1 to TRBJ1-1; possible D gene TRBD1, 5 bases. The CDR3 runs 15 residues. The germline V gene encodes CDR1 SGHRS and CDR2 YFSETQ. Trimming cost V 4 bases and J 0 bases, with 13 bases left between them. The CDR3: CASSPRRGVNTEAFF. CDR3 in DNA: TGCGCCAGCAGCCCCCGGCGGGGCGTGAACACTGAAGCTTTCTTT.

This sequence joins TRBV27 and TRBJ2-1, with 15 bases that match TRBD2. Germline V CDR1 and CDR2: MNHEY, SMNVEV (reference sequence). The CDR3 has 18 amino acids. With 5 bases clipped from V and 3 bases from J, the junction kept 8 bases outside the gene matches. The CDR3 protein is CASSPGLAGGFGYNEQFF. The CDR3 coding sequence is TGTGCCAGCAGTCCCGGACTAGCGGGAGGGTTTGGCTACAATGAGCAGTTCTTC.

This clone was observed a single time. The rearrangement links TRBV5-1 to TRBJ2-2, with 7 bases matching TRBD2. V lost 4 bases and J lost 3; bases outside the gene matches: 6. This CDR3 has 15 amino acids. The germline gives CDR1 SGHRS, CDR2 YFSETQ. The CDR3, as DNA: TGCGCCAGCAGCCTAGCGGTTGGCGACACCGGGGAGCTGTTTTTT. This translates into CASSLAVGDTGELFF.